The entry below describes one TCR beta chain. This clone is a singleton in its sample. Its antigen is currently not known. No qualities accompany the bases; no much larger clone lies one base away. The record originates from a study of CD8+ T cells in alopecia areata (dated by TCRdb to 2017 to 2018). For context, the study as a whole: The treated patients took part in an open-label pilot trial in which moderate-to-severe alopecia areata was treated with oral tofacitinib at 5 to 10 mg twice daily. Patients received tofacitinib for 6 to 18 months and were then followed off drug for 6 months to check for delayed response and recurrence. For the treated patients, the SALT score, which quantifies what percentage of scalp surface area is affected, served as the measure of disease severity. In both human patients and the C3H/HeJ mouse model, the study applied high-throughput TCRbeta sequencing to look at T cell clonal expansion in alopecia areata. Human TCRbeta sequencing covered scalp tissue and sorted CD4+ and CD8+ peripheral blood T cells from patchy and totalis/universalis alopecia areata patients and healthy controls. Tofacitinib-treated patients had biopsies at baseline and at 4 and 24 weeks of treatment, with a later scalp biopsy in several patients. Scalp clonality was compared among normal scalp (n=4), patchy alopecia areata scalp (n=8), and alopecia totalis/universalis scalp (n=8). The RNA source kit depended on sample type: the PAXgene miRNA kit for fixed scalp, the miRNeasy kit for PBMCs, and the RNeasy kit for mouse skin. immunoSEQ multiplex PCR using 35 Vbeta forward primers and 13 Jbeta reverse primers was used to amplify TCRbeta CDR3 regions. The full study reports these points: Shared TCR sequences between patients were less evident than in mice, which may be partly attributable to HLA diversity in the patient population. Lesional scalp, especially in alopecia totalis/universalis, showed higher clonality and more expanded CD8+ clones than normal scalp, suggesting antigenic drive. Because the treated cohort was small and had just a single nonresponder, larger studies are needed to establish links between baseline CD8+ expansion and response. During tofacitinib treatment, many expanded lesional clones stuck around in both scalp and blood, and this persistence may partly explain why relapse happens after treatment is stopped. Scalp TCR repertoire analysis is complicated because resident alphabeta T cells in normal human skin are also sequenced, whereas mouse skin is dominated by gammadelta T cells. With tofacitinib, both scalp clonality and the number of expanded CD8+ clones among the top 100 scalp clones went down significantly.

The V end loses 4 bases and the J end loses 0 bases, and a stretch of 5 bases separates them. Looking up the germline V gene (reference sequence) yields CDR1 SGHNT and CDR2 YYREEE. Taken from cysteine to phenylalanine, the CDR3 has 14 residues. The sequence is cut down to CDR3 DNA, 42 bases in frame from base 1. In the paper's terms, the treatment or condition label means: oral pan-JAK inhibitor, 5-10 mg twice daily. Lesional scalp punch biopsies and peripheral blood were obtained from alopecia areata patients. PBMCs were isolated by density centrifugation and stained for CD3, CD4 and CD8, and CD4+ and CD8+ T cells were sorted on a FACSAria. The library was generated by the immunoSEQ multiplex PCR assay. To provide template for TCR sequencing, every sample had RNA extracted and reverse transcribed into cDNA. SuperScript III was used to make first-strand cDNA, primed with a 2:1 mix of oligo-dT and random hexamers. A synthetic immune receptor repertoire was used to gauge amplification bias, and whatever bias remained was removed computationally. Per the original workflow: Raw reads were preprocessed to remove errors, and CDR3 was defined by IMGT conventions from the conserved cysteine to phenylalanine. Clonality was computed by normalizing Shannon entropy by log2 of the number of productive unique TCRs and subtracting the result from 1. Scalp TCRbeta sequences were cross-referenced with sorted blood CD4 and CD8 repertoires so that the CD4 or CD8 identity of scalp clones could be inferred. This immuneACCESS table, as held by TCRdb, lists in-frame sequences with V and J called but not all clones. Of the missing ones, under half trace to an unresolved V gene in checked studies; the others have no known cause. The V and J calls and clone size were taken over from that table, and D and trimming were inferred from the DNA. For this sample there are over 250,000 clones; 60% appear just once. Around 0.92% of the sample is in the top ten clones.

The specimen was CD4+ T cells sorted from blood, collected at week 52, from a patient treated with tofacitinib. This TCR was recovered from a human donor with alopecia areata. The chain uses TRBV5-4 and TRBJ2-6, with the D gene too uncertain to name. The DNA sequence follows: TGTGCCAGCAGCGACCGCTCTGGGGCCAACGTCCTGACTTTC. This translates into CASSDRSGANVLTF. Outside the CDR3, residues come from the reference TRBV5-4 and TRBJ2-6 proteins, so the full variable domain is: ETGVTQSPTHLIKTRGQQVTLRCSSQSGHNTVSWYQQALGQGPQFIFQYYREEENGRGNFPPRFSGLQFPNYSSELNVNALELDDSALYLCASSDRSGANVLTFGAGSRLTVL.